The sequence of this T cell receptor beta chain was determined in a study of T cell responses to AZD1222 COVID-19 vaccine. The study's findings and limits: Donors were chiefly white British, with a greater number of females, and clonal diversity was perhaps underestimated. Spike was spanned by vaccine-associated CD4 TCRs, with dominance at 160-218 and 743-854. Targets within unmutated variant regions were reportedly found for nearly half of spike-specific TCRs.

TCRdb's copy holds only in-frame clones and misses some; the assay was immunoSEQ multiplex PCR. This sample has roughly 100,000 clones; 91% occur once, and the top ten carry about 50%. Remarks on this clone: No antigen is known for it.

The CDR3 is made up of 14 amino acids. The germline CDR1 and CDR2 sequences are WNHNN and SYGVQD (reference sequence). V gave up 3 bases and J gave up 10 bases, with 18 bases separating them. The V gene is TRBV10-1, the J gene TRBJ1-1; D is perhaps TRBD1 (6 bases). Sequencing used peripheral blood, obtained on day 0 of AZD1222 vaccination. The receptor was derived from an adult in good health. The DNA of the CDR3 is TGCGCCAGCAGTGATACAGGGCGGAGGTGGAGAGCTTTCTTT. Its translation: CASSDTGRRWRAFF.